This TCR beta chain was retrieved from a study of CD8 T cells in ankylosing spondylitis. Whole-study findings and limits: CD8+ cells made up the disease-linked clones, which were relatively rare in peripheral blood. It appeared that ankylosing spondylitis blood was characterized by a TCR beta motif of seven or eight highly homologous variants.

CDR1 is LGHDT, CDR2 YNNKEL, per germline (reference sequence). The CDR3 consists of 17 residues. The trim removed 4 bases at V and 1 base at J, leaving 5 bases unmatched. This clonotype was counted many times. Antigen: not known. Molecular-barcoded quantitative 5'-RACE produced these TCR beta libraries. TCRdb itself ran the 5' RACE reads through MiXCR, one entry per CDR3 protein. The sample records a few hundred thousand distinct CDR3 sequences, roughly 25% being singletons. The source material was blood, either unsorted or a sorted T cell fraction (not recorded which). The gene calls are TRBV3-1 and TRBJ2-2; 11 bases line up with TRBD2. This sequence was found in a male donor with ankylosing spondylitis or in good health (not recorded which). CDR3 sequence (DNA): TGTGCCAGCAGCCTTTATAGCGGGGGGGTGAACACCGGGGAGCTGTTTTTT. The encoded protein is CASSLYSGGVNTGELFF.